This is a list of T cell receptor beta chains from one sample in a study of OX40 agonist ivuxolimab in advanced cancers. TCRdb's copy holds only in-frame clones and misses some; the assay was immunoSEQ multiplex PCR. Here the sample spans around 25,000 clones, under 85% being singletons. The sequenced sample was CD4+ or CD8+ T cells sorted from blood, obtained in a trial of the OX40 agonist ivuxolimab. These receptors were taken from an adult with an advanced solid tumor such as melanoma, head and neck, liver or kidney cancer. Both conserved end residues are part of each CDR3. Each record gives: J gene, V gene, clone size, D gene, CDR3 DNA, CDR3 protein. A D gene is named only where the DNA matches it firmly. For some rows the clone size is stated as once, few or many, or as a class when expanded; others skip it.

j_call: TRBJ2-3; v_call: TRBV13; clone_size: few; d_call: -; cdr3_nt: TGTGCCAGCAGCTTATCAGGGAGTATGGGAGATACGCAGTATTTT; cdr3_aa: CASSLSGSMGDTQYF
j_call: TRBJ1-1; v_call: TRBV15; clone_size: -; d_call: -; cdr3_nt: TGTGCCACCAGCAGAGATCGGGGGGAAGAAGCTTTCTTT; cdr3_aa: CATSRDRGEEAFF
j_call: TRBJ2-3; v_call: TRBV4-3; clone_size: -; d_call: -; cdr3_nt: TGCGCCAGCAGCCCCGAATCCGGGGCCGTCGACACAGATACGCAGTATTTT; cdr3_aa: CASSPESGAVDTDTQYF
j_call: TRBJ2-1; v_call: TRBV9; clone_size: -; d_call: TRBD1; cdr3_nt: TGTGCCAGCAGCGACTCAGGGACAGGGGTTTCCTACAATGAGCAGTTCTTC; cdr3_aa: CASSDSGTGVSYNEQFF
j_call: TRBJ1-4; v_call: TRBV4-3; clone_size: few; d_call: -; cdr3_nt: TGCGCCAGCAGCCAAGGGGGGGCTCCGGGTAATGAAAAACTGTTTTTT; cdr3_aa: CASSQGGAPGNEKLFF
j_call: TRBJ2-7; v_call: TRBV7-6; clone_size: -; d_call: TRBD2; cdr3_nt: TGTGCCAGCAGCTTAGGCGCTAGCGGGGGGGCCAGGAACGAGCAGTACTTC; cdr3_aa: CASSLGASGGARNEQYF
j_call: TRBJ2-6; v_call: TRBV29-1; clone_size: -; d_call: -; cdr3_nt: TGCAGCGTTGAAGACCCTGGAAGGCCCGGGGCCAACGTCCTGACTTTC; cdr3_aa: CSVEDPGRPGANVLTF
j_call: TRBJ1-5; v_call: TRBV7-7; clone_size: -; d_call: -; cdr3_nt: TGTGCTAGCAGCCCGGGACTCGGCAATCAGCCCCAGCATTTT; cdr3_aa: CASSPGLGNQPQHF
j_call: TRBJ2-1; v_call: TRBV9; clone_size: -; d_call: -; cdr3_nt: TGTGCCAGCAGCGCACAGGACGAGGGGCCTAACAATGAGCAGTTCTTC; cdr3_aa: CASSAQDEGPNNEQFF
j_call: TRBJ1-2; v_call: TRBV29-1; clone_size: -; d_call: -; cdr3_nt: TGCAGCGTTGCGATACCATTTGCTGATGGCTACACCTTC; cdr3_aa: CSVAIPFADGYTF
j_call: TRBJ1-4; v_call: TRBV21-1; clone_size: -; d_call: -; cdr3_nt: TGTGCCAGCAGCAAAGATACGGGAGCCCAATTGTTTTTT; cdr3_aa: CASSKDTGAQLFF
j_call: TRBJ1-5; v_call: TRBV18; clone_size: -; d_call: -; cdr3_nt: TGTGCCAGCTCACCGTCGGGGAGCAATCAGCCCCAGCATTTT; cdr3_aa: CASSPSGSNQPQHF
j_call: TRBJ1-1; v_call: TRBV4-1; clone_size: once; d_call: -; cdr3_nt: TGCGCCAGCAGCCGGAGTGGGAACACTGAAGCTTTCTTT; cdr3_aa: CASSRSGNTEAFF
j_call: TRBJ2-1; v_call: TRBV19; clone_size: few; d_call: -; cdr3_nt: TGTGCCAGTAGTATTCTGGGGTCCGCCTACAATGAGCAGTTCTTC; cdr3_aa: CASSILGSAYNEQFF
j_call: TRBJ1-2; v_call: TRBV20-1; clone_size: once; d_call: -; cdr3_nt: TGCAGTGCCGGGGGGGAATACACCTTC; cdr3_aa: CSAGGEYTF
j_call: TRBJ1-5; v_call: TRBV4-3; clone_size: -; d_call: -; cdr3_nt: TGCGCCAGCAGCCTGATTTGGGCGGGGCCGTCAGGTCAGCCCCAGCATTTT; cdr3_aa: CASSLIWAGPSGQPQHF
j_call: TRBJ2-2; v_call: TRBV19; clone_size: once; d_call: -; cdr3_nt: TGTGCCAGTAGTATCCCGGGGACCGGGGAGCTGTTTTTT; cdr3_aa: CASSIPGTGELFF
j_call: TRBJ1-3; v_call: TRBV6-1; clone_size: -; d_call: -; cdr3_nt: TGTGCCAGCAGTGTGACAGTATGGTCGGCGGGCTCTGGAAACACCATATATTTT; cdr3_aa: CASSVTVWSAGSGNTIYF
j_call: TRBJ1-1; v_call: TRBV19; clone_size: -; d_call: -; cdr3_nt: TGTGCCAGTAGTATAGGGGGCGCTGGGAACACTGAAGCTTTCTTT; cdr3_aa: CASSIGGAGNTEAFF
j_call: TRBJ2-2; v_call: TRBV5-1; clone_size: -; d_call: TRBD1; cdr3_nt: TGCGCCAGCACCCTTCTACAGGGGTCCGGGGAGCTGTTTTTT; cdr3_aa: CASTLLQGSGELFF
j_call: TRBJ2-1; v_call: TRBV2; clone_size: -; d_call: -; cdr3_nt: TGTGCCAGCGAGGGCAATGAGCAGTTCTTC; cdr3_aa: CASEGNEQFF
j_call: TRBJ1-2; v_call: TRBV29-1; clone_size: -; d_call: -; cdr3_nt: TGCAGCGTTGAGGACAGCTCCTATGGCTACACCTTC; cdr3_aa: CSVEDSSYGYTF
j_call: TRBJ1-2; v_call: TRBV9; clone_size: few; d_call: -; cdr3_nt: TGTGCCAGCAGCACCACAGAAAACTATGGCTACACCTTC; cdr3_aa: CASSTTENYGYTF
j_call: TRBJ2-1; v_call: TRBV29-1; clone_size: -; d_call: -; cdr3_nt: TGCAGCGTTGTAACGGGGGGCGATGAGCAGTTCTTC; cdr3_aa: CSVVTGGDEQFF
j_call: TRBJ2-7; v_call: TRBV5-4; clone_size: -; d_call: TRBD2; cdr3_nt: TGTGCCAGCAGCTTGGACGCGGGGGAGACCTACGAGCAGTACTTC; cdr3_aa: CASSLDAGETYEQYF
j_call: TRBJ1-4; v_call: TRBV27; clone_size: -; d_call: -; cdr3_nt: TGTGCCAGCAGTTTGGGGGGGGCTGGCGAAAAACTGTTTTTT; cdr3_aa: CASSLGGAGEKLFF
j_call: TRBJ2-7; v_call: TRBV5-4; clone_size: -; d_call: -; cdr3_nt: TGTGCCAGCAGCCACGGGACTGGAAGAAACGAGCAGTACTTC; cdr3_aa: CASSHGTGRNEQYF
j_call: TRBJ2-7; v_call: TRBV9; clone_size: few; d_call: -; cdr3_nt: TGTGCCAGCAGCGGGGACGGGTACGAGCAGTACTTC; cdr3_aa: CASSGDGYEQYF
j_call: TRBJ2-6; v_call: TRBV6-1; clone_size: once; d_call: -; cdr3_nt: TGTGCCAGCAGTGAACTTTTAGCCTCTGGGGCCAACGTCCTGACTTTC; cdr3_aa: CASSELLASGANVLTF
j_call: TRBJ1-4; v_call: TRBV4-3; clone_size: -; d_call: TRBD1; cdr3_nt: TGCGCCAGCAGCCAAGCCCCGGGAGGGACAGGGGTTTGGACTAATGAAAAACTGTTTTTT; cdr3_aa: CASSQAPGGTGVWTNEKLFF
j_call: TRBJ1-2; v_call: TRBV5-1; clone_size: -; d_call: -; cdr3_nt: TGCGCCAGCAGCTTGGCGGGGGGCAACTATGGCTACACCTTC; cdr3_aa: CASSLAGGNYGYTF
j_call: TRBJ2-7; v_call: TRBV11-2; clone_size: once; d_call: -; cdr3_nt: TGTGCCAGCAGCCTGGGGACGGGGAGCGAGCAGTACTTC; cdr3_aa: CASSLGTGSEQYF
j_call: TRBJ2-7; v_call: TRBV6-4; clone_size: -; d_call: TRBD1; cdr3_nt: TGTGCCTCCCCGCCGGGGACAGGGGACTACGAGCAGTACTTC; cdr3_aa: CASPPGTGDYEQYF
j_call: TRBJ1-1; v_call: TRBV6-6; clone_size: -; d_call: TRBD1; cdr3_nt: TGTGCCAGCAGTTACTCCCCCGGCAGGGGGCATGGAGCTTTCTTT; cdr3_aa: CASSYSPGRGHGAFF
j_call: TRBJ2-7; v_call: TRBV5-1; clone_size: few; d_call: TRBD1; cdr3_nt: TGCGCCAGCAGCTTGGCGGACAGGGTGCTAGAAGAGCAGTACTTC; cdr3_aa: CASSLADRVLEEQYF
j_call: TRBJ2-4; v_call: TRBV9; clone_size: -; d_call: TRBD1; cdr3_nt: TGTGCCAGCGGACAGGGTCTAGCCAAAAACATTCAGTACTTC; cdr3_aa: CASGQGLAKNIQYF
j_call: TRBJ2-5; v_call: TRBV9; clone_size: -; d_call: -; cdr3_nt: TGTGCCAGCAGCATGGGACACAAACAAGAGACCCAGTACTTC; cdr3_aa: CASSMGHKQETQYF
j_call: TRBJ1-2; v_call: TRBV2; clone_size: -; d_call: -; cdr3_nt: TGTGCCAGCAGTGAAGTTCTCCGGGACCTTAACTATGGCTACACCTTC; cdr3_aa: CASSEVLRDLNYGYTF
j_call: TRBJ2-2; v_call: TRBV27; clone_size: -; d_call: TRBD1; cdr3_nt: TGTGCCAGCACCGCATTCAGGGGGCTGAACACCGGGGAGCTGTTTTTT; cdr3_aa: CASTAFRGLNTGELFF
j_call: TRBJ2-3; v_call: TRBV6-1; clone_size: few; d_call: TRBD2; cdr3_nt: TGTGCCAGCAGTTCCCTAGCGGGGGGGCCAGATACGCAGTATTTT; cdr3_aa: CASSSLAGGPDTQYF
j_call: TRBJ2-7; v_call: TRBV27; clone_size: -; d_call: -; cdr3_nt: TGTGCCAGCAGTTTACGTCTTCAGGGGTTACCCACCTACGAGCAGTACTTC; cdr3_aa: CASSLRLQGLPTYEQYF
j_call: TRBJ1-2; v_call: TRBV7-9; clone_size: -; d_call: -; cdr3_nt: TGTGCCAGCAGCTTAGAACGGGGGATCCCCTTTCGCTATGGCTACACCTTC; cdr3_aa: CASSLERGIPFRYGYTF
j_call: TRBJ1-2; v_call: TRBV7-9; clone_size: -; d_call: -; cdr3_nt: TGTGCCAGCAGCCCCCCTCTAGGGGACACCTATGGCTACACCTTC; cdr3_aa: CASSPPLGDTYGYTF
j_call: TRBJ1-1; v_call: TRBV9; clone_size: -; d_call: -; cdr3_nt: TGTGCCAGCAGCGGACCTCACTGGGAAAGAAACACTGAAGCTTTCTTT; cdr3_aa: CASSGPHWERNTEAFF
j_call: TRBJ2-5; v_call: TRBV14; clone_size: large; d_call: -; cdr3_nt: TGTGCCAGCGCTGGGACCGAGCGGGAGACCCAGTACTTC; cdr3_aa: CASAGTERETQYF
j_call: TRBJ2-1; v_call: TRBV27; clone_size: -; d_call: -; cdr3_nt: TGTGCCAGCAGTGCCAGAGATGAGCAGTTCTTC; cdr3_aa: CASSARDEQFF
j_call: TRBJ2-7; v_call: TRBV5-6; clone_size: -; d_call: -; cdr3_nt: TGTGCCAGCAGCATGCTCCGGGATTACCTCTCCTACGAGCAGTACTTC; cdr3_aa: CASSMLRDYLSYEQYF
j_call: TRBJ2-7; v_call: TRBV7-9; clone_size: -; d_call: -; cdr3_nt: TGTGCCAGCAGCTTATTCGCTTTCGAGCAGTACTTC; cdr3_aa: CASSLFAFEQYF
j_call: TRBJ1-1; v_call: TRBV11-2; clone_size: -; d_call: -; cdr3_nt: TGTGCCAGCAGCTTAGATGGGGCCGTCACTGAAGCTTTCTTT; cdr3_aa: CASSLDGAVTEAFF